The next 29 T cell receptor beta chains were all read from a single sample in a study of brain metastases from non-small cell lung cancer. Libraries were prepared by immunoSEQ multiplex PCR; TCRdb keeps only in-frame clonotypes and omits some of them. The repertoire includes roughly 680 clones, about 88% of them detected once, and 7.5% to 9% sits in the top ten. Sequenced input: tumor-adjacent normal tissue. All receptors come from a donor aged 40 or older with non-small cell lung cancer.

The V gene is TRBV3-1 (or the pseudogene TRBV3-2), the J gene TRBJ1-6; D not resolved. V shed 4 bases and J shed 14 bases, with 15 bases lying between them. The CDR3 sequence is 13 residues long. CDR1 LGHDT and CDR2 YNNKEL come from the germline V gene (reference sequence). This CDR3 reads CASSLRTEFTLHF. DNA of the CDR3: TGTGCCAGCAGCCTCCGGACGGAATTCACCCTCCACTTT.

CDR3 amino acids: CASSYEEGFTSPLHF. The CDR3 DNA reads as TGTGCCAGCAGTTATGAGGAGGGGTTCACTTCACCCCTCCACTTT. The V gene is TRBV6-5, the J gene TRBJ1-6; weak D call: TRBD1 (5 bases). V lost 3 bases, J lost 9 bases, and 15 bases lay in between. The germline CDR1 and CDR2 sequences are MNHEY and SVGAGI. This CDR3 is built from 15 residues.

A note on this clone: The junction differs from germline at one of its ends, possibly a read error. The rearrangement uses TRBV6-5 and TRBJ1-4; D gene unclear. The length of the CDR3 is 13 residues. Germline CDR1 is MNHEY and CDR2 is SVGAGI. For the CDR3, the DNA is TGTGCCAGCAGCGTACAGATTAATGAAAAGCTGTTTTTT. Encoded protein: CASSVQINEKLFF.

The chain combines TRBV7-3 with TRBJ2-1, with 9 bases matching TRBD2. The germline CDR1 and CDR2 sequences are SGHTA and FQGTGA. This CDR3 comprises 15 residues. The V and J ends lost 5 bases and 7 bases, in that order; junction bases with no gene match: 9. The CDR3 DNA reads TGTGCCAGCAGCCTCTTAGCGGGAGTGGGGAATGAGCAGTTCTTC. The encoded protein is CASSLLAGVGNEQFF.

The chain recombines TRBV18 with TRBJ2-7; D is undetermined. Between the trimmed V and J ends, which lost 6 bases and 0 bases, there was a span of 18 bases. This CDR3 region has 16 residues. CDR1 is KGHSH, CDR2 LQKENI, per germline. DNA for the CDR3: TGTGCCAGCTCCCCCTTTGGCGGAAGGAGCTCCTACGAGCAGTACTTC. This gives the protein CASSPFGGRSSYEQYF. The full variable domain, completed using reference TRBV18 and TRBJ2-7, is NAGVMQNPRHLVRRRGQEARLRCSPMKGHSHVYWYRQLPEEGLKFMVYLQKENIIDESGMPKERFSAEFPKEGPSILRIQQVVRGDSAAYFCASSPFGGRSSYEQYFGPGTRLTVT.

The chain recombines TRBV5-6 with TRBJ1-4; no firm D call. CDR1 and CDR2 (germline): SGHDT, YYEEEE. The CDR3 runs to 14 residues. With 0 bases removed from V and 4 bases from J, the gap between germline ends came to 7 bases. The CDR3 loop reads CASSLDGVNEKLFF. The DNA for the CDR3 is TGTGCCAGCAGCTTGGACGGTGTTAATGAAAAACTGTTTTTT.

The gene calls are TRBV5-6 and TRBJ1-2; TRBD1 agrees at 11 bases. The CDR3 covers 16 residues. Germline V gene sequence: CDR1 SGHDT, CDR2 YYEEEE. The J segment lost 0 bases and the V segment lost 3 bases, leaving 4 bases of the junction unmatched. CDR3 DNA: TGTGCCAGCAGCTATTGGGACAGGGGGACTAACTATGGCTACACCTTC. Protein product: CASSYWDRGTNYGYTF. Based on the CDR3 plus reference TRBV5-6 and TRBJ1-2, the full variable domain is DAGVTQSPTHLIKTRGQQVTLRCSPKSGHDTVSWYQQALGQGPQFIFQYYEEEERQRGNFPDRFSGHQFPNYSSELNVNALLLGDSALYLCASSYWDRGTNYGYTFGSGTRLTVV.

This rearrangement joins TRBV7-8 to TRBJ1-2; no definite D call. The CDR3 runs to 12 residues. In germline, CDR1 is SGHVS, CDR2 FQNEAQ. Trimming pared 4 bases from V and 8 bases from J, leaving 11 bases between. The CDR3 loop reads CASSSEGGGYTF. CDR3 sequence (DNA): TGTGCCAGCAGCTCTGAGGGAGGGGGCTACACCTTC. The complete variable domain, with remaining parts taken from reference TRBV7-8 and TRBJ1-2, reads GAGVSQSPRYKVAKRGQDVALRCDPISGHVSLFWYQQALGQGPEFLTYFQNEAQLDKSGLPSDRFFAERPEGSVSTLKIQRTQQEDSAVYLCASSSEGGGYTFGSGTRLTVV.

The chain recombines TRBV18 with TRBJ1-6, with D hard to call. The CDR3 has 13 residues. Deletions cut 3 bases from V and 6 bases from J, with 6 bases between. Germline CDR1 and CDR2: KGHSH and LQKENI. The CDR3 region is CASSPEINSPLHF. Here the CDR3 DNA reads TGTGCCAGCTCACCTGAGATTAATTCACCCCTCCACTTT.

Written as DNA, the CDR3 is TGTGCCAGCAGCGGGGGCACCGAGGTTTTCTCCGAGCAGTACTTC. It specifies CASSGGTEVFSEQYF. This chain connects TRBV9 to TRBJ2-7; a weak D match, TRBD1 (5 bases). V was shortened by 3 bases and J by 6 bases, with 19 bases between the two germline ends. The germline gives CDR1 SGDLS, CDR2 YYNGEE. The CDR3 is 15 residues long.

This sequence joins TRBV19 and TRBJ2-7; D remains ambiguous. Germline loops: CDR1 LNHDA, CDR2 SQIVND (reference sequence). The CDR3 extends over 14 amino acids. V was pared by 7 bases and J by 3 bases, with 16 bases between. The CDR3 bases are TGTGCCAGTACCGCCGGCAGGAGCAGCTACGAGCAGTACTTC. It specifies CASTAGRSSYEQYF.

The V call is TRBV5-6, the J call TRBJ2-7; D is unresolved. This CDR3 has 14 amino acids. Germline values: CDR1 SGHDT, CDR2 YYEEEE. V was pared by 1 base and J by 0 bases, with 8 bases between. The CDR3 region has the DNA TGTGCCAGCAGCTTGCGCGCCAGCTCCTACGAGCAGTACTTC. Translating it yields CASSLRASSYEQYF.

V is TRBV6-6 and J is TRBJ2-2; D is undetermined. Germline-derived CDR1 and CDR2 are MNHNY and SVGAGI (reference sequence). CDR3 length: 13 residues. The germline V and J ends were trimmed by 2 bases and 9 bases, with 10 bases remaining between them. The CDR3 loop is CASSYGSHRELFF. In DNA, the CDR3 is TGTGCCAGCAGTTACGGCAGCCACCGGGAGCTGTTTTTT.

This chain joins TRBV29-1 and TRBJ1-1; unclear D gene. The germline gives CDR1 SQVTM, CDR2 ANQGSEA. This CDR3 is 14 amino acids long. V was cut by 6 bases and J by 0 bases, with 14 bases left in between. The DNA of the CDR3 is TGCAGCGTCCTGACGGTGATAATGAACACTGAAGCTTTCTTT. Translation: CSVLTVIMNTEAFF. The whole variable domain, remainder taken from reference TRBV29-1 and TRBJ1-1, is SAVISQKPSRDICQRGTSLTIQCQVDSQVTMMFWYRQQPGQSLTLIATANQGSEATYESGFVIDKFPISRPNLTFSTLTVSNMSPEDSSIYLCSVLTVIMNTEAFFGQGTRLTVV.

This clone was observed a few times. The J gene is TRBJ2-1, the V gene TRBV5-6, with D unresolved. The germline gives CDR1 SGHDT, CDR2 YYEEEE. With 4 bases removed from V and 8 bases from J, the gap between germline ends came to 7 bases. CDR3 size: 11 residues. CDR3 sequence: CASSVEHEQFF. CDR3 sequence (DNA): TGTGCCAGCAGCGTAGAACATGAGCAGTTCTTC. Combining the CDR3 with reference TRBV5-6 and TRBJ2-1 gives the whole variable domain DAGVTQSPTHLIKTRGQQVTLRCSPKSGHDTVSWYQQALGQGPQFIFQYYEEEERQRGNFPDRFSGHQFPNYSSELNVNALLLGDSALYLCASSVEHEQFFGPGTRLTVL.

The chain employs TRBV28 and TRBJ2-7; D is possibly TRBD1 (6 bases). The V and J ends lost 7 bases and 7 bases respectively, with 20 bases between them. The length of the CDR3 is 14 residues. Germline V gives CDR1 MDHEN, CDR2 SYDVKM. DNA of the CDR3: TGTGCCAGCAAGGCCGGGACACCTGCCGCGGAGCAGTACTTC. Protein: CASKAGTPAAEQYF.

CDR3 sequence reads: CASSLYGRNEQFF. CDR3 DNA sequence: TGTGCCAGCAGTTTATACGGGCGGAATGAGCAGTTCTTC. The V call is TRBV28, the J call TRBJ2-1, with no clear D. Germline V gives CDR1 MDHEN, CDR2 SYDVKM. Trimming pared 1 base from V and 7 bases from J, leaving 8 bases between. This CDR3 has 13 residues. The complete variable domain, with remaining parts taken from reference TRBV28 and TRBJ2-1, reads DVKVTQSSRYLVKRTGEKVFLECVQDMDHENMFWYRQDPGLGLRLIYFSYDVKMKEKGDIPEGYSVSREKKERFSLILESASTNQTSMYLCASSLYGRNEQFFGPGTRLTVL.

The genes are TRBV28 and TRBJ2-2, with D perhaps TRBD1 (6 bases). This CDR3 region has 16 residues. V was cut by 5 bases and J by 4 bases, with 17 bases left in between. CDR1 MDHEN and CDR2 SYDVKM come from the germline V gene. The CDR3 nucleotides read TGTGCCAGCAGTCCCGGTGGGGGCCTAGTCACCGGGGAGCTGTTTTTT. Its translation: CASSPGGGLVTGELFF. Using reference TRBV28 and TRBJ2-2 for the parts outside the CDR3, the full variable domain is DVKVTQSSRYLVKRTGEKVFLECVQDMDHENMFWYRQDPGLGLRLIYFSYDVKMKEKGDIPEGYSVSREKKERFSLILESASTNQTSMYLCASSPGGGLVTGELFFGEGSRLTVL.

This chain uses TRBV10-2 with TRBJ2-1; D is possibly TRBD2 (6 bases). This CDR3 region has 15 residues. V was clipped by 1 base and J by 7 bases, with 14 bases between them. Germline values: CDR1 WSHSY, CDR2 SAAADI. The CDR3 coding sequence is TGCGCCAGCAGTGAGTTGGGAGGACTGGCAAATGAGCAGTTCTTC. Translation gives CASSELGGLANEQFF.

The CDR3 nucleotides are TGTGCCAGCTCACCAGGCAGGGCAAGTGGCTACACCTTC. Translated, it gives CASSPGRASGYTF. The chain uses TRBV18 and TRBJ1-2, with D possibly TRBD1 on 5 matching bases. Germline-derived CDR1 and CDR2 are KGHSH and LQKENI. The CDR3 length is 13 residues. Trimming left V 2 bases short and J 7 bases short, with 11 bases between.

The J gene is TRBJ2-1, the V gene TRBV5-6; no firm D call. From germline, CDR1 is SGHDT and CDR2 YYEEEE. CDR3 length: 11 amino acids. V lost 4 bases and J lost 9, with 8 bases in between. The CDR3, as DNA: TGTGCCAGCAGCGTCTCAGCTGAGCAGTTCTTC. It codes for CASSVSAEQFF. Full variable domain (missing parts from reference TRBV5-6 and TRBJ2-1): DAGVTQSPTHLIKTRGQQVTLRCSPKSGHDTVSWYQQALGQGPQFIFQYYEEEERQRGNFPDRFSGHQFPNYSSELNVNALLLGDSALYLCASSVSAEQFFGPGTRLTVL.

The rearrangement joins TRBV30 to TRBJ2-7; D may match TRBD1 or TRBD2 (5 bases each). This CDR3 comprises 9 residues. Trimming shortened V by 8 bases and J by 13 bases, and 15 bases separated the two germline ends. Germline-derived CDR1 and CDR2 are GTSNPN and SVGIG (reference sequence). CDR3 in amino acids: CAPGAHCYF. The CDR3 coding sequence is TGTGCCCCCGGGGCTCACTGTTACTTC.

V gene TRBV28 combines with J gene TRBJ1-5; D unresolved. Between the trimmed V and J ends, which lost 4 bases and 3 bases, there was a span of 10 bases. The CDR3 totals 14 residues. CDR1 MDHEN and CDR2 SYDVKM come from the germline V gene. The CDR3 spells CASSYRTTNQPQHF. The CDR3 nucleotides read TGTGCCAGCAGTTACCGGACCACCAATCAGCCCCAGCATTTT.

The chain carries TRBV29-1 and TRBJ1-1; no definite D call. CDR3 length: 14 amino acids. V was cut by 4 bases and J by 5 bases, with 17 bases left in between. Germline-derived CDR1 and CDR2 are SQVTM and ANQGSEA. The chain's CDR3 is CSVGVPTERTEAFF. The CDR3 DNA follows: TGCAGCGTTGGGGTCCCCACAGAAAGGACTGAAGCTTTCTTT.

In the case of this clone: Germline is not matched at one junction end, which may reflect a read error. The gene calls are TRBV30 and TRBJ2-1; 8 bases match TRBD2. CDR1 is GTSNPN and CDR2 is SVGIG in the germline V gene (reference sequence). CDR3 length: 14 amino acids. The CDR3: CTWSGGGRDNEQFF. The CDR3 DNA follows: TGCACCTGGTCGGGAGGGGGTAGAGATAATGAGCAGTTCTTC. The full variable domain, its missing parts supplied by reference TRBV30 and TRBJ2-1, is SQTIHQWPATLVQPVGSPLSLECTVEGTSNPNLYWYRQAAGRGLQLLFYSVGIGQISSEVPQNLSASRPQDRQFILSSKKLLLSDSGFYLCTWSGGGRDNEQFFGPGTRLTVL.

The V call is TRBV18, the J call TRBJ2-1; TRBD2 matches at 9 bases. CDR1 KGHSH and CDR2 LQKENI come from the germline V gene. The CDR3 loop spans 14 amino acids. After removal of 3 bases from V and 5 bases from J, the junction contained 2 bases not matched to a gene. The CDR3 DNA reads TGTGCCAGCTCACCGACTAGCGGTAACAATGAGCAGTTCTTC. Translating it yields CASSPTSGNNEQFF. Complete variable domain (other parts from reference TRBV18 and TRBJ2-1): NAGVMQNPRHLVRRRGQEARLRCSPMKGHSHVYWYRQLPEEGLKFMVYLQKENIIDESGMPKERFSAEFPKEGPSILRIQQVVRGDSAAYFCASSPTSGNNEQFFGPGTRLTVL.

This clone has just one count. The V gene is TRBV28, the J gene TRBJ2-1; 14 nucleotides align to TRBD2. CDR1 is MDHEN and CDR2 is SYDVKM in the germline V gene. The ends lost 8 bases at V and 8 bases at J; junction bases unmatched: 17. The CDR3 is 18 amino acids. The CDR3 bases are TGTGCCAGCTCTTCCCTACTCCGACTAGCGGGAGGGCCACATGAGCAGTTCTTC. Translating gives CASSSLLRLAGGPHEQFF.

The chain combines TRBV2 with TRBJ2-5; the D gene is possibly TRBD2 (7 bases). The germline CDR1 and CDR2 sequences are SNHLY and FYNNEI. V lost 6 bases and J 5 bases, leaving 19 bases between the germline ends. This CDR3 is built from 15 residues. The CDR3 is CASSSRGGGYETQYF. For the CDR3, the DNA is TGTGCCAGCAGCTCCCGGGGAGGGGGTTACGAGACCCAGTACTTC.

The chain employs TRBV27 and TRBJ1-5; tentative D call: TRBD1 (5 bases). Trimming took off 5 bases at V and 0 bases at J, with 20 bases between the two ends. Germline CDR1 MNHEY, CDR2 SMNVEV (reference sequence). The CDR3 runs to 18 residues. Here the CDR3 reads CASSNRGAPVYSNQPQHF. CDR3 coding DNA: TGTGCCAGCAGTAATAGGGGTGCACCCGTCTATAGCAATCAGCCCCAGCATTTT.